The 5 T cell receptor beta chains below all came from one sample that was sequenced in a study of cytomegalovirus exposure and HLA in healthy donors. 13 Jbeta primers and 60 Vbeta primers were used for the PCR. Measured with immunoSEQ multiplex PCR; TCRdb has only the in-frame clones, and not every one. The profile shows about 160,000 clones, about 80% of them singletons. The sequenced sample was PBMCs. The origin of the receptors is a young man in good health and CMV-seropositive.

This clone was found once. The chain joins TRBV30 to TRBJ2-5, with TRBD2 identical over 9 bases. V lost 6 bases to trimming and J lost 5 bases; unmatched junction nucleotides: 10. This CDR3 contains 14 residues. The V gene's germline CDR1 is GTSNPN and CDR2 SVGIG (reference sequence). CDR3 region: CACSRISGGETQYF. The CDR3 DNA reads as TGTGCCTGCTCTCGGATTAGCGGGGGCGAGACCCAGTACTTC. Full variable domain (missing parts from reference TRBV30 and TRBJ2-5): SQTIHQWPATLVQPVGSPLSLECTVEGTSNPNLYWYRQAAGRGLQLLFYSVGIGQISSEVPQNLSASRPQDRQFILSSKKLLLSDSGFYLCACSRISGGETQYFGPGTRLLVL.

This clone was observed once. The chain recombines TRBV4-1 with TRBJ2-5; TRBD1 agrees at 7 bases. V lost 4 bases, J lost 7 bases, and 12 bases stayed unmatched. Germline CDR1 MGHRA, CDR2 YSYEKL. The CDR3 is 15 residues long. CDR3 protein: CASSPGIQGLGTQYF. For the CDR3, the DNA is TGCGCCAGCAGCCCTGGAATACAGGGGCTGGGGACCCAGTACTTC.

The J gene is TRBJ1-5, the V gene TRBV19, with D tentatively TRBD1 (5 bases). The CDR3 has 16 residues. The V gene lost 4 bases and the J gene lost 1 base, with 14 bases spanning the gap. The germline CDR1 and CDR2 sequences are LNHDA and SQIVND (reference sequence). The CDR3 DNA follows: TGTGCCAGTAGTACGGCGGGACTCGGCAGCAATCAGCCCCAGCATTTT. It specifies CASSTAGLGSNQPQHF.

CDR3 sequence: CASSTGGAYEQYF. CDR3 in DNA: TGTGCCAGCAGTACAGGCGGGGCCTACGAGCAGTACTTC. This chain joins TRBV11-2 and TRBJ2-7, with D tentatively TRBD2 (6 bases). From germline, CDR1 is SGHAT and CDR2 FQNNGV. This CDR3 contains 13 residues. Between the trimmed V and J ends, which lost 6 bases and 2 bases, there was a span of 11 bases.

This chain joins TRBV19 and TRBJ2-2, with D possibly being TRBD2 (5 bases). The CDR3 has 14 amino acids. Trimming left V 5 bases short and J 6 bases short, with 13 bases between. The V gene's germline CDR1 is LNHDA and CDR2 SQIVND (reference sequence). The CDR3 DNA reads TGTGCCAGTAGTTCGGACTGGAAGGCCGGGGAGCTGTTTTTT. Protein product: CASSSDWKAGELFF.